The T cell receptor beta chain under discussion was sequenced for a study of T cells in localized non-small cell lung cancer. Study-wide points: The study sequenced only one region of the tumor. As a result, intratumor heterogeneity could not be excluded and remains possible.

Germline loops: CDR1 SGDLS, CDR2 YYNGEE. This CDR3 contains 12 residues. Between the trimmed V and J ends, which lost 4 bases and 11 bases, there was a span of 10 bases. Clones were sequenced by immunoSEQ multiplex PCR, and TCRdb holds only the in-frame ones, with some missing. The data contain fewer than 30,000 clones, around 85% of them singletons. Regarding this clone: Its antigen is not identified.

The rearrangement links TRBV9 to TRBJ1-6, with D uncertain. This sequence was found in a female donor over 55 with stage II squamous cell lung carcinoma. The material sequenced was peripheral blood, taken before any cancer treatment. CDR3 amino acids: CASSPLGPPLHF. The CDR3 DNA sequence: TGTGCCAGCAGCCCCCTCGGCCCACCCCTCCACTTT.